This TCR beta chain was obtained from a study of T cell responses to AZD1222 COVID-19 vaccine. Findings and caveats of the study: Repertoire collection took place solely once the T cell response had peaked. Distributed over spike, vaccine-associated CD4 TCRs predominated at 160-218 and 743-854. Spike-specific TCR depth and breadth grew after two AZD1222 doses.

For this clone: Its antigen is unknown.

The data were produced by immunoSEQ multiplex PCR, yet TCRdb's version contains in-frame clones alone and is incomplete. This sample carries about 210,000 clones, 80% to 95% of them seen once, and the ten largest clones take over 1%. Germline CDR1 LGHDT, CDR2 YNNKEL (reference sequence). CDR3 length equals 17 residues. V was pared by 4 bases and J by 7 bases, with 16 bases of the junction left unmatched. Material: peripheral blood, obtained on day 0 of AZD1222 vaccination. The TCR originated in an adult in good health. The genes are TRBV3-1 (or the pseudogene TRBV3-2) and TRBJ1-2; 9 bases line up with TRBD1. The CDR3 loop is CASSPGGATGGRSGYTF. The CDR3 region has the DNA TGTGCCAGCAGCCCGGGCGGGGCGACAGGGGGAAGAAGTGGCTACACCTTC.